The next 17 T cell receptor beta chains were all read from a single sample in a study of cytomegalovirus exposure and HLA in healthy donors. The PCR contained 60 Vbeta and 13 Jbeta primers. Using immunoSEQ multiplex PCR, the repertoire was profiled, and TCRdb retains in-frame clones only, with some absent. Of roughly 90,000 clones in the sample, over 70% were seen once. The sequenced material came from PBMCs. All receptors derive from a man aged 30 to 45 in good health and CMV-seropositive.

The J gene is TRBJ1-3, the V gene TRBV9; D is unclear. Trimming pared 2 bases from V and 4 bases from J, leaving 16 bases between. The CDR3 contains 16 residues. CDR1 SGDLS and CDR2 YYNGEE come from the germline V gene. In DNA, the CDR3 is TGTGCCAGCAGCGTCCACGACTCGCCGGGAGGAAACACCATATATTTT. Its translation: CASSVHDSPGGNTIYF. The full variable domain, rest sourced from reference TRBV9 and TRBJ1-3, is DSGVTQTPKHLITATGQRVTLRCSPRSGDLSVYWYQQSLDQGLQFLIQYYNGEERAKGNILERFSAQQFPDLHSELNLSSLELGDSALYFCASSVHDSPGGNTIYFGEGSWLTVV.

This clone was seen a handful of times. The J gene is TRBJ1-4, the V gene TRBV28; 7 bases match TRBD1. The germline gives CDR1 MDHEN, CDR2 SYDVKM. V trimming: 5 bases; J trimming: 11 bases; junction bases outside the gene matches: 17. The CDR3 runs 16 residues. The CDR3 nucleotides read TGTGCCAGCAGTCCCACCGGACAGGTAGGGCGTGGGAAACTGTTTTTT. It encodes CASSPTGQVGRGKLFF.

The rearrangement links TRBV9 to TRBJ1-4, with D possibly being TRBD1 (5 bases). Germline loops: CDR1 SGDLS, CDR2 YYNGEE. This CDR3 has 17 amino acids. V was pared by 3 bases and J by 1 base, with 16 bases between. The CDR3 sequence is CASSARLGGGTNEKLFF. The CDR3 DNA reads TGTGCCAGCAGCGCGAGGTTGGGGGGAGGAACTAATGAAAAACTGTTTTTT.

Only one count was recorded for this clone. The V and J genes are TRBV6-1 and TRBJ1-2; perhaps TRBD1 as D (6 bases). This CDR3 comprises 12 residues. V gave up 8 bases and J gave up 2 bases, with 9 bases separating them. The V gene's germline CDR1 is MNHNS and CDR2 SASEGT. The CDR3 protein is CASAQGNYGYTF. The DNA for the CDR3 is TGTGCCAGCGCTCAGGGGAACTATGGCTACACCTTC.

The CDR3 region is CAWRTLAGPLDTQHF. The CDR3 nucleotides are TGTGCCTGGAGGACTCTAGCGGGACCGCTAGATACGCAGCATTTT. The V and J genes are TRBV30 and TRBJ2-3; a weak D match, TRBD1 (5 bases). The DNA matches TRBJ1-5 better at its end, which makes the J call doubtful. The CDR3 runs 15 residues. In germline, CDR1 is GTSNPN, CDR2 SVGIG (reference sequence).

V is TRBV28 and J is TRBJ2-5; 10 bases align to TRBD2. J was trimmed by 4 bases and V by 5 bases; bases with no gene match: 7. CDR1 is MDHEN and CDR2 is SYDVKM in the germline V gene. The CDR3 runs 15 residues. CDR3 DNA: TGTGCCAGCAGTCTAGCGGGAGCTGGGGGAGAGACCCAGTACTTC. This codes for CASSLAGAGGETQYF.

This clone was counted only a few times. The chain uses TRBV5-6 and TRBJ1-4, with TRBD1 identical over 9 bases. Germline V gene sequence: CDR1 SGHDT, CDR2 YYEEEE. J was trimmed by 0 bases and V by 4 bases; bases with no gene match: 4. This CDR3 comprises 16 residues. The CDR3 reads CASSPGQGTTNEKLFF. CDR3 nucleotides: TGTGCCAGCAGCCCAGGACAGGGGACAACTAATGAAAAACTGTTTTTT.

The rearrangement joins TRBV5-1 to TRBJ1-3, with D perhaps matching TRBD1 (5 bases). The germline CDR1 and CDR2 sequences are SGHRS and YFSETQ. Trimming cost V 2 bases and J 1 base, with 13 bases left between them. This CDR3 spans 16 amino acids. The CDR3 here is CASSLAMGPSGNTIYF. The CDR3 DNA follows: TGCGCCAGCAGCTTAGCGATGGGGCCGTCTGGAAACACCATATATTTT.

This chain joins TRBV9 and TRBJ1-3; perhaps TRBD1 as D (6 bases). CDR3 length: 15 amino acids. Germline CDR1 reads SGDLS; CDR2 reads YYNGEE. V was shortened by 0 bases and J by 2 bases, with 9 bases between the two germline ends. CDR3 coding DNA: TGTGCCAGCAGCGTAGTGGGGGCGACTGGAAACACCATATATTTT. This encodes CASSVVGATGNTIYF.

CDR3 residues: CASSQASLAGVETQYF. The CDR3 DNA reads TGTGCCAGCAGCCAAGCGTCGCTAGCGGGGGTAGAGACCCAGTACTTC. V is TRBV4-2 and J is TRBJ2-5; TRBD2 agrees at 10 bases. V was clipped by 1 base and J by 4 bases; unmatched bases: 6. The germline V gene encodes CDR1 LGHNA and CDR2 YNFKEQ. The CDR3 spans 16 residues.

V and J are TRBV4-2 and TRBJ2-3; D is undetermined. CDR3 size: 12 residues. Trimming removed 4 bases from V and 4 bases from J, with 6 bases in between. Germline values: CDR1 LGHNA, CDR2 YNFKEQ. CDR3 DNA sequence: TGTGCCAGCAGCCCCGAGGCAGATACGCAGTATTTT. Encoded protein: CASSPEADTQYF.

CDR3 region: CASSPEGGGNQPQHF. CDR3 coding DNA: TGCGCCAGCAGCCCTGAGGGCGGGGGCAATCAGCCCCAGCATTTT. J is TRBJ1-5 and V is TRBV5-1; no clear D gene. Trimming removed 4 bases from V and 2 bases from J, with 13 bases in between. This CDR3 is 15 amino acids long. Germline values: CDR1 SGHRS, CDR2 YFSETQ.

This rearrangement joins TRBV5-1 to TRBJ1-2; perhaps TRBD1 as D (6 bases). Trimming stripped 1 base from V and 4 bases from J, with 8 bases between. The germline V gene has CDR1 SGHRS and CDR2 YFSETQ. The CDR3 totals 13 residues. This chain's CDR3 is CASSLRGTYGYTF. The CDR3, as DNA: TGCGCCAGCAGCTTGAGGGGGACCTATGGCTACACCTTC.

This clone was detected a few times. J is TRBJ1-1 and V is TRBV18, with D uncertain. The CDR3 totals 14 residues. From germline, CDR1 is KGHSH and CDR2 LQKENI. Trimming left V 6 bases short and J 2 bases short, with 13 bases between. CDR3 sequence: CASSHEGGNTEAFF. CDR3 nucleotide sequence: TGTGCCAGCTCCCACGAGGGCGGAAACACTGAAGCTTTCTTT.

In this sample, this clone turned up once. The genes are TRBV5-1 and TRBJ2-3; D is perhaps TRBD2 (7 bases). The V end was cut by 5 bases, the J end by 9 bases, with 19 bases between. The CDR3 covers 14 residues. Germline V gene sequence: CDR1 SGHRS, CDR2 YFSETQ. The CDR3 coding sequence is TGCGCCAGCAGATTCGGCGGGGGCCCCGGGACGCAGTATTTT. The encoded protein is CASRFGGGPGTQYF. The variable domain in full, with the rest retrieved from reference TRBV5-1 and TRBJ2-3, is KAGVTQTPRYLIKTRGQQVTLSCSPISGHRSVSWYQQTPGQGLQFLFEYFSETQRNKGNFPGRFSGRQFSNSRSEMNVSTLELGDSALYLCASRFGGGPGTQYFGPGTRLTVL.

The chain links TRBV5-4 to TRBJ2-1; perhaps TRBD1 as D (6 bases). V lost 4 bases and J lost 8, with 13 bases in between. Looked up from germline, CDR1 is SGHNT and CDR2 is YYREEE (reference sequence). The CDR3 runs 13 residues. CDR3 in DNA: TGTGCCAGCAGCCCATCGGACAGCCATGAGCAGTTCTTC. Amino acids: CASSPSDSHEQFF. Variable domain in full (rest from reference TRBV5-4 and TRBJ2-1): ETGVTQSPTHLIKTRGQQVTLRCSSQSGHNTVSWYQQALGQGPQFIFQYYREEENGRGNFPPRFSGLQFPNYSSELNVNALELDDSALYLCASSPSDSHEQFFGPGTRLTVL.

The chain links TRBV7-9 to TRBJ2-7; TRBD1 matches at 7 bases. CDR1 is SEHNR and CDR2 is FQNEAQ in the germline V gene (reference sequence). The J segment lost 3 bases and the V segment lost 6 bases, leaving 5 bases of the junction unmatched. The CDR3 is 13 residues long. The CDR3: CASSRGQDYEQYF. The CDR3, as DNA: TGTGCCAGCAGTCGCGGACAGGACTACGAGCAGTACTTC.